The entry below describes one T cell receptor beta chain. Its matching antigen is unknown. This entry comes from a study of cytomegalovirus exposure and HLA in healthy donors. Trimming pared 3 bases from V and 2 bases from J, leaving 27 bases between. CDR3 length: 19 amino acids. Germline V gene sequence: CDR1 SGDLS, CDR2 YYNGEE. PCR amplification relied on 60 Vbeta primers (plus 13 Jbeta primers). Clones were read by immunoSEQ multiplex PCR, and TCRdb kept only the in-frame ones, dropping some. The sample has some 200,000 clones, approximately 70% seen once. Study outcomes and limitations: In a later analysis, most CMV-associated TCR beta chains appeared HLA-restricted. In vitro data verified three CMV-associated chains as specific for CMV antigens.

The chain is built from TRBV9 and TRBJ2-7; D possibly corresponds to TRBD2 (6 bases). The material sequenced was PBMCs. The clonotype originates from a middle-aged man in good health and CMV-seropositive. In DNA, the CDR3 is TGTGCCAGCAGCGCCAATTCCCTAGGGAGGATAGGGGATCCCTACGAGCAGTACTTC. It encodes CASSANSLGRIGDPYEQYF. The full variable domain, in which reference TRBV9 and TRBJ2-7 provide the parts outside the CDR3, is DSGVTQTPKHLITATGQRVTLRCSPRSGDLSVYWYQQSLDQGLQFLIQYYNGEERAKGNILERFSAQQFPDLHSELNLSSLELGDSALYFCASSANSLGRIGDPYEQYFGPGTRLTVT.